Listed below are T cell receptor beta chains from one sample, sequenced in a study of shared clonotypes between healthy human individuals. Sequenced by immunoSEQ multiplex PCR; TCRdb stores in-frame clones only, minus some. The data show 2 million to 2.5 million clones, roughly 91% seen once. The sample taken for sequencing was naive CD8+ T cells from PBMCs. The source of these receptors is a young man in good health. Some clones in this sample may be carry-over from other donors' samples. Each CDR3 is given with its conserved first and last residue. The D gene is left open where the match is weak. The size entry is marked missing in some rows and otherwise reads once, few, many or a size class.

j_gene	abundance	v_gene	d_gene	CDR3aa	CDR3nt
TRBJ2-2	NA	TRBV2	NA	CASIASTGELFF	TGTGCCAGCATAGCTTCCACCGGGGAGCTGTTTTTT
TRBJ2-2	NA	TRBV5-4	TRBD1	CASSLRRQGTGELFF	TGTGCCAGCAGCTTAAGGCGACAGGGAACCGGGGAGCTGTTTTTT
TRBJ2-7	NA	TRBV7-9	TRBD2	CASGLAITYEQYF	TGTGCCAGCGGACTAGCGATCACCTACGAGCAGTACTTC
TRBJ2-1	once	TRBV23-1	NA	CASSHPMTGGSYNEQFF	TGCGCCAGCAGTCATCCTATGACGGGGGGCAGCTACAATGAGCAGTTCTTC
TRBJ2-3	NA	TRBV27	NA	CASSRLSSLTDTQYF	TGTGCCAGCAGCAGGCTGAGTTCCCTCACAGATACGCAGTATTTT
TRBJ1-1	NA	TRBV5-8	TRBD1	CASTWGRGLNTEAFF	TGTGCCAGCACGTGGGGCAGGGGGTTGAACACTGAAGCTTTCTTT
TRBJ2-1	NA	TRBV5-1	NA	CASSWGNEQFF	TGCGCCAGCAGCTGGGGCAATGAGCAGTTCTTC
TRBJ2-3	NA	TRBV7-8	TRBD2	CASSLGGSGTSYLNTQYF	TGTGCCAGCAGCCTAGGTGGTAGCGGGACCTCTTACCTTAATACGCAGTATTTT
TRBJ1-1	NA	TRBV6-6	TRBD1	CASSYSQQGDTEAFF	TGTGCCAGCAGTTACAGTCAACAGGGGGACACTGAAGCTTTCTTT
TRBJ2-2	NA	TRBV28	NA	CASLQGPSTGELFF	TGTGCCAGCCTTCAGGGACCATCCACCGGGGAGCTGTTTTTT
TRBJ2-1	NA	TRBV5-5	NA	CASNVRYNEQFF	TGTGCCAGCAATGTTCGGTACAATGAGCAGTTCTTC
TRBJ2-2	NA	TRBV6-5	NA	CASSPAYTGELFF	TGTGCCAGCAGTCCCGCCTACACCGGGGAGCTGTTTTTT
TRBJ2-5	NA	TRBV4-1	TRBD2	CASSQALAGGTLETQYF	TGCGCCAGCAGCCAAGCGCTAGCGGGAGGGACCCTCGAGACCCAGTACTTC
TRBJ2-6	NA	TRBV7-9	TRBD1	CASSHDRGKPANVLTF	TGTGCCAGCAGCCATGACAGGGGGAAGCCAGCCAACGTCCTGACTTTC
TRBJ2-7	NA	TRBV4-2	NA	CASSQDRAREQYF	TGTGCCAGCAGCCAAGATCGAGCCCGCGAGCAGTACTTC
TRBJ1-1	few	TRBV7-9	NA	CASSLMNTEAFF	TGTGCCAGCAGCCTTATGAACACTGAAGCTTTCTTT
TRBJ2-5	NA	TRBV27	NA	CASILQRETQYF	TGTGCCAGCATCCTCCAGAGGGAGACCCAGTACTTC
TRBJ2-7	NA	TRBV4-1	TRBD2	CASSQDDLAGFFYEQYF	TGCGCCAGCAGCCAAGATGATCTAGCGGGGTTCTTCTACGAGCAGTACTTC
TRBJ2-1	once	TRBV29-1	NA	CSLGGTTDNEQFF	TGCAGCTTAGGGGGGACAACTGACAATGAGCAGTTCTTC
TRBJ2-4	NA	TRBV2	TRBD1	CASRQQGSKNIQYF	TGTGCCAGCAGGCAACAGGGGTCCAAAAACATTCAGTACTTC
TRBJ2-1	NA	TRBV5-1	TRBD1	CASSLASGQGVPLYNEQFF	TGCGCCAGCAGCTTGGCCTCTGGACAGGGGGTTCCATTATACAATGAGCAGTTCTTC
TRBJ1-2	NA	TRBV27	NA	CASGRGHGYTF	TGTGCCAGCGGGCGAGGACATGGCTACACCTTC
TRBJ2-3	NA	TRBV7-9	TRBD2	CASSSGTSRGDTDTQYF	TGTGCCAGCAGCTCAGGGACTAGCCGGGGAGACACAGATACGCAGTATTTT
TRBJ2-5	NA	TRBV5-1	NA	CASRESGREIQYF	TGCGCCAGCAGGGAGAGTGGTCGGGAGATCCAGTACTTC
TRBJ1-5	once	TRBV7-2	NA	CASSPTSGSGSNQPQHF	TGTGCCAGCAGCCCCACTTCAGGAAGTGGGAGCAATCAGCCCCAGCATTTT
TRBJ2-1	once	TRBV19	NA	CASKGRSSYNEQFF	TGTGCCAGTAAGGGCAGGAGCTCCTACAATGAGCAGTTCTTC
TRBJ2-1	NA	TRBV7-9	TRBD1	CASSFPGTGLNEQFF	TGTGCCAGCAGCTTCCCCGGGACAGGGCTTAATGAGCAGTTCTTC
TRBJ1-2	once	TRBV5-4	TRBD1	CASRADRAYGYTF	TGTGCCAGCAGGGCAGACAGGGCCTATGGCTACACCTTC
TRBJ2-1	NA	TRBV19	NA	CASSLGGTYNEQFF	TGTGCCAGTAGTCTAGGAGGAACCTACAATGAGCAGTTCTTC
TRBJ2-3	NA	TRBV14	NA	CASSLTGASTDTQYF	TGTGCCAGCAGCTTGACTGGAGCTAGCACAGATACGCAGTATTTT
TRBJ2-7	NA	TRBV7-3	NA	CASSLWPGTYEQYF	TGTGCCAGCAGCTTATGGCCAGGGACCTACGAGCAGTACTTC
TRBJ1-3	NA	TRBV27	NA	CASRQGSSGNTIYF	TGTGCCAGCAGGCAGGGATCTTCTGGAAACACCATATATTTT
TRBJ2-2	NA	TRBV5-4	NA	CASSLGWQGPRTGELFF	TGTGCCAGCAGCTTGGGATGGCAGGGACCAAGGACCGGGGAGCTGTTTTTT
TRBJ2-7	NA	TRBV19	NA	CASSIGTRSRYEQYF	TGTGCCAGTAGTATCGGAACGCGCTCGAGGTACGAGCAGTACTTC
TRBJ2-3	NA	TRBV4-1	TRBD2	CASSQEGLAGARDTQYF	TGCGCCAGCAGCCAAGAAGGACTAGCGGGAGCCAGAGATACGCAGTATTTT
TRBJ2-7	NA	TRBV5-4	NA	CASSLTRGGNEQYF	TGTGCCAGCAGCTTGACAAGAGGAGGGAACGAGCAGTACTTC
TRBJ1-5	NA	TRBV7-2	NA	CASSLARKESINSNQPQHF	TGTGCCAGCAGCTTAGCGAGAAAGGAAAGTATCAATAGCAATCAGCCCCAGCATTTT
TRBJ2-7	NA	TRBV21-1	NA	CASSTPRRQISYEQYF	TGTGCCAGCAGCACTCCGCGTAGGCAGATCTCCTACGAGCAGTACTTC
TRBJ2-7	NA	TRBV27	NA	CASSLDIRGPYEQYF	TGTGCCAGCAGCTTGGACATTCGGGGCCCCTACGAGCAGTACTTC
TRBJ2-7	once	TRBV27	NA	CASSLGGLNYEQYF	TGTGCCAGCAGTTTAGGGGGCTTGAACTACGAGCAGTACTTC